This T cell receptor (beta chain) comes out of a study of vaccination and CD4 T cells after COVID-19 (dated by TCRdb to between 2021 and 2024). About the investigation overall: Six males and four females were included in the convalescent cohort, with two Hispanic individuals, seven Caucasians, two Asians and one multiracial person represented. Overlapping spike peptide pools from SARS-CoV-2 and from the common cold coronaviruses HCoV-NL63, HCoV-OC43 and HCoV-229E were used as culture stimuli. Post-COVID blood samples were collected from convalescent patients a median of approximately 93 days after diagnosis, with a range of about 30 to 180 days. Participants received two doses of either the Pfizer-BioNTech BNT162b2 vaccine (n=8) or the Moderna mRNA-1273 vaccine (n=2). As controls, cultures received a CEFX viral epitope pool (the positive control), an HIV-1 Nef peptide pool (the negative control), or no peptide at all. Post-vaccine blood samples were obtained a median of around 67 days after the second vaccine dose, with a range of about 12 to 241 days. In around 9 COVID-19 convalescent patients and 4 infection-naive healthy vaccine recipients, researchers compared the spike-specific CD4+ TCR repertoire from before mRNA vaccination with the repertoire from after.

General study outcomes and caveats: Among convalescent patients, a median about 90% of the SARS-CoV-2-reactive clones seen after vaccination appeared only after vaccination, which suggests priming specific to the vaccine. The number of convalescent patients in the study was relatively small, and the study did not examine early timepoints following natural infection. Nearly all vaccine-specific clones in convalescent patients (304 of 307) were mono-reactive for SARS-CoV-2 spike rather than cross-reactive with common cold coronaviruses. The median number of SARS-CoV-2-reactive clonotypes rose from around 20 after infection to some 40 after vaccination, but the change was not significant.

As encoded in the germline V gene (reference sequence), CDR1 is LGHDT while CDR2 is YNNKEL. The CDR3 runs 16 residues from the cysteine to the phenylalanine. CDR3 DNA only is kept here, 48 bases in frame from base 1. Trimming takes 4 bases off V and 9 bases off J; junction bases not matched to a gene: 14. The treatment or condition tag for this specimen amounts to: 10-day PBMC culture with coronavirus spike peptide pools or control peptides (ViraFEST assay). The ViraFEST assay was used in the study, in which antigen-specific T cells were expanded with peptide pools and expanded clonotypes were subsequently identified by TCR sequencing. Negative nucleocapsid antibody tests before and after vaccination confirmed that the healthy vaccine recipients had no prior SARS-CoV-2 infection. Each well held around 1.9 million PBMCs cultured with roughly 10 ug/ml peptide pools in IMDM containing approximately 5% human AB serum and around 9 IU/ml IL-2. On days 3 and 7, half of the culture medium was replaced with fresh IL-2-containing medium. After 10 days of culture, CD4+ T cells were isolated by negative selection using the EasySep CD4+ T cell isolation kit. Ficoll-Paque Plus gradient centrifugation was used to isolate PBMCs from whole blood, and the isolated PBMCs were then either used fresh or cryopreserved at -140C. Culture conditions were generally each tested in triplicate wells.

A word on this clonotype: What antigen it recognizes has not been identified. No much larger clone exists at a distance of one base, and base qualities are not known.

The method was PCR. DNA from cultured CD4+ T cells underwent TCR sequencing with the Oncomine TCR Beta short-read assay at the Johns Hopkins FTIC core. The QIAamp micro DNA kit was used to extract genomic DNA from the cultured CD4+ T cells. Oncomine TCR Beta libraries made from cultured CD4+ T cells were pooled using unique dual indexes and sequenced on an Illumina iSeq 100. The source study handled its data this way. Non-productive sequences were filtered out, and CDR3s that did not start with C, did not end with F or W, or were shorter than 7 amino acids were discarded. Antigen-specific clonotypes were identified with the MANAFEST web application by comparing peptide-stimulated wells with reference and other culture wells. Positive clones required FDR below 0.05, an odds ratio above 5, and productive frequency above 0.1% in at least two of three replicate wells. Clonotypes that were significantly expanded in both SARS-CoV-2 spike wells and at least one common cold coronavirus spike condition were defined as cross-reactive. Using R version 3.6.1, CDR3 homology was evaluated through Levenshtein distances (stringdist) along with unrooted phylogenetic trees (ape). TCRdb reran the public reads through fastp at Q25 and MiXCR, keeping productive beta chains. One record per CDR3 amino acid sequence lists the most common genes and DNA. These V and J calls rely on TCRdb rather than the paper's analysis. This sample comprises nearly 15,000 distinct CDR3 sequences, around 75% of them detected only once. The top ten hold around 9.5% of the sample.

The rearranged segments are TRBV3-1 and TRBJ2-1; 8 bases in between match TRBD2. The TCR originated in a human donor who received a COVID-19 vaccine. Material: CD4+ T cells from blood, cultured in vitro, obtained after SARS-CoV-2 vaccination. The CDR3 region reads CASSPTPARLASEQFF. The bases are TGTGCCAGCAGCCCAACACCCGCCCGACTAGCGAGTGAGCAGTTCTTC.